This T cell receptor (beta chain) emerged from a study of identical twins. Broader study findings: In beta out-of-frame sequences, the excess sharing between twins was weaker. The more abundant beta clonotypes in cord blood had fewer insertions, and memory repertoires did not show this.

This CDR3 has 15 amino acids. With 2 bases clipped from V and 2 bases from J, the junction kept 6 bases outside the gene matches. CDR1 and CDR2 from the germline V gene are SGHVS and FQNEAQ. From the 5' RACE reads, TCRdb called clonotypes with MiXCR, one entry per CDR3 protein. The sample holds roughly 630,000 distinct CDR3 sequences, roughly 7.2% seen once. This clonotype turned up a few times. Its target is not known. The same sample was also studied in work on yellow fever vaccine responses in identical twins.

The sample consisted of PBMCs. This sequence originates from a woman aged 18 to 35 in good health. J is TRBJ2-7 and V is TRBV7-8; 7 bases agree with TRBD1. The CDR3 sequence is CASSLSPGQTYEQYF. CDR3 nucleotide sequence: TGTGCCAGCAGCTTATCACCGGGACAGACCTACGAGCAGTACTTC.